The TCR beta chain described here comes from a study of blood T cell repertoires in COVID-19. The CDR3 loop spans 13 amino acids. The germline V gene has CDR1 SQVTM and CDR2 ANQGSEA. V lost 4 bases, J lost 5 bases, and 6 bases stayed unmatched. This table comes from immunoSEQ multiplex PCR, and its TCRdb copy is limited to in-frame clones, with some not included. The sample carries 250,000 or so clones, about nine tenths recorded once. Recruits, aged roughly 18 to 95 years, lived in 24 US areas. Cohorts were assigned according to the clinical history that participants reported. The clonotype originates from a human donor in a cohort exposed to, infected with or recovered from COVID-19 (not recorded which). The donor label of this sample is uncertain. The sample comprised PBMCs or T cells enriched from blood (not recorded which). This chain joins TRBV29-1 and TRBJ1-1; 8 bases line up with TRBD1. The CDR3 bases are TGCAGCGTTGTCCAGGGGGCCCGGACTGAAGCTTTCTTT. Residues: CSVVQGARTEAFF.